The source of this T cell receptor (beta chain) is a study of blood T cell repertoires in COVID-19. On the study more broadly: Italy, Spain and the United States were the sources of the convalescent and acute COVID-19 samples. T cells, B-cell-depleted T cells, or PBMCs supplied cDNA or gDNA.

CDR3 length: 11 amino acids. V was trimmed by 4 bases and J by 6 bases, leaving 7 bases between them. Original processing notes: Estimated nucleated cell counts came from reference gene primer amplification. Using immunoSEQ multiplex PCR, the repertoire was profiled, and TCRdb retains in-frame clones only, with some absent. The V and J calls and clone size were taken over from that table, and D and trimming were inferred from the DNA. The sample includes just over 95,000 clones, 85% to 90% of them seen just once. This rearrangement joins TRBV12-3 or TRBV12-4 to TRBJ2-7; D unresolved. Sequencing used peripheral blood. The receptor comes from a human donor in a cohort sampled during active COVID-19. DNA of the CDR3: TGTGCCAGCAGTTCAGGCAGCGAGCAGTACTTC. Translation gives CASSSGSEQYF.